This entry lists 5 T cell receptor beta chains sequenced from one sample in a study of metastatic and nonmetastatic thyroid tumors. With MiXCR, TCRdb called clones anew from the PCR reads. Of about 35,000 clones listed, approximately 20% are singletons. Ahead of thyroid surgery, no patient had received treatment of any kind. The sequencing input was blood. The receptors were sampled from a female donor with papillary thyroid cancer or a benign thyroid nodule (not recorded which). Some clones in this sample may be carry-over from other donors' samples.

This clone was recorded many times. CDR3 in amino acids: CASSAPGRGNIQYF. CDR3 coding DNA: TGTGCCAGCAGCGCGCCGGGTAGGGGAAACATTCAGTACTTC. V gene TRBV7-2 combines with J gene TRBJ2-4; D is possibly TRBD1 (5 bases). Germline V lookup: CDR1 SGHTA, CDR2 FQGNSA. The CDR3 totals 14 residues. V was pared by 5 bases and J by 6 bases, with 14 bases between. Variable domain in full (rest from reference TRBV7-2 and TRBJ2-4): GAGVSQSPSNKVTEKGKDVELRCDPISGHTALYWYRQSLGQGLEFLIYFQGNSAPDKSGLPSDRFSAERTGGSVSTLTIQRTQQEDSAVYLCASSAPGRGNIQYFGAGTRLSVL.

This clone was recorded many times. The genes are TRBV10-3 and TRBJ2-3; D perhaps matches TRBD2 (5 bases). Per germline, CDR1 ENHRY and CDR2 SYGVKD. CDR3 size: 16 residues. V lost 3 bases and J 3 bases, leaving 16 bases between the germline ends. In DNA form, the CDR3 reads TGTGCCATCAGTGAACCGATCTCGGGATCAACAGATACGCAGTATTTT. Translation gives CAISEPISGSTDTQYF.

The table lists this clone with many counts. The rearrangement uses TRBV5-6 and TRBJ2-3, with 9 bases fitting TRBD2. This CDR3 contains 16 residues. From germline, CDR1 is SGHDT and CDR2 YYEEEE. V gave up 4 bases and J gave up 6 bases; unmatched junction bases: 12. The CDR3 sequence is CASSGTLAGRRDTQYF. In nucleotides, the CDR3 is TGTGCCAGCAGCGGCACCCTAGCGGGGAGACGGGATACGCAGTATTTT. Full variable domain (remainder filled in from reference TRBV5-6 and TRBJ2-3): DAGVTQSPTHLIKTRGQQVTLRCSPKSGHDTVSWYQQALGQGPQFIFQYYEEEERQRGNFPDRFSGHQFPNYSSELNVNALLLGDSALYLCASSGTLAGRRDTQYFGPGTRLTVL.

The sample holds many counts of this clone. The chain employs TRBV7-2 and TRBJ2-7, with 9 nucleotides matching TRBD1. This CDR3 has 15 amino acids. The trim removed 5 bases at V and 3 bases at J, leaving 8 bases unmatched. Germline lookup yields CDR1 SGHTA and CDR2 FQGNSA. CDR3 sequence: CASSPTSGQGYEQYF. The CDR3, as DNA: TGTGCCAGCAGCCCCACCTCGGGACAGGGCTACGAGCAGTACTTC.

This clone was counted many times. The same CDR3 is also encoded by other DNA sequences in this sample. V is TRBV10-3 and J is TRBJ2-5; possible D gene TRBD1, 5 bases. CDR3 size: 14 residues. Germline CDR1 and CDR2: ENHRY and SYGVKD. V lost 0 bases, J lost 3 bases, and 8 bases lay in between. For the CDR3, the DNA is TGTGCCATCAGTGAGTCGGGCAGGGAAGAGACCCAGTACTTC. This codes for CAISESGREETQYF.